A selection of T cell receptor beta chains follows, all from one sample in a study of OX40 agonist ivuxolimab in advanced cancers. Sequencing was performed with immunoSEQ multiplex PCR; in TCRdb, only in-frame clones are kept and a portion is missing. The top ten hold around 10% of the sample, which has tens of thousands of clones, 84% seen once. Source: CD4+ or CD8+ T cells sorted from blood, taken in a trial of the OX40 agonist ivuxolimab. These receptors came from an adult with an advanced solid tumor such as melanoma, head and neck, liver or kidney cancer. The CDR3 runs from the conserved cysteine through the conserved F or W. Each record gives: CDR3 length, V gene, D gene, clone size, J gene, CDR3 protein, CDR3 DNA. D genes are given only for firm matches. Only part of the rows carry a size: once, few, many, or a class if the clone is expanded.

cdr3_length: 13; v_call: TRBV7-8; d_call: -; clone_size: -; j_call: TRBJ2-7; cdr3_aa: CASSLVGGPEQYF; cdr3_nt: TGTGCCAGCAGCTTAGTGGGGGGCCCCGAGCAGTACTTC
cdr3_length: 14; v_call: TRBV2; d_call: -; clone_size: -; j_call: TRBJ1-2; cdr3_aa: CASTKQGLQIGYTF; cdr3_nt: TGTGCCAGCACCAAACAGGGCCTCCAGATAGGCTACACCTTC
cdr3_length: 15; v_call: TRBV30; d_call: TRBD1; clone_size: -; j_call: TRBJ1-2; cdr3_aa: CAWSSPGQGPYGYTF; cdr3_nt: TGTGCCTGGAGTTCCCCGGGACAGGGGCCCTATGGCTACACCTTC
cdr3_length: 17; v_call: TRBV19; d_call: TRBD1; clone_size: -; j_call: TRBJ1-3; cdr3_aa: CASSPRQGANSGNTIYF; cdr3_nt: TGTGCCAGTAGTCCCAGACAGGGGGCTAACTCTGGAAACACCATATATTTT
cdr3_length: 14; v_call: TRBV7-2; d_call: -; clone_size: -; j_call: TRBJ2-6; cdr3_aa: CASSLSGPTNVLTF; cdr3_nt: TGTGCCAGCAGCTTAAGCGGGCCCACCAACGTCCTGACTTTC
cdr3_length: 15; v_call: TRBV19; d_call: TRBD2; clone_size: once; j_call: TRBJ2-7; cdr3_aa: CASSILGTSGPEQYF; cdr3_nt: TGTGCCAGTAGTATTTTAGGGACTAGCGGTCCTGAGCAGTACTTC
cdr3_length: 12; v_call: TRBV7-9; d_call: -; clone_size: few; j_call: TRBJ1-5; cdr3_aa: CASSLNQQPQHF; cdr3_nt: TGTGCCAGCAGCTTAAACCAGCAGCCCCAGCATTTT
cdr3_length: 13; v_call: TRBV5-5; d_call: TRBD1; clone_size: -; j_call: TRBJ2-7; cdr3_aa: CASSLDRGLEQYF; cdr3_nt: TGTGCCAGCAGCCTTGACAGGGGGTTAGAGCAGTACTTC
cdr3_length: 14; v_call: TRBV9; d_call: -; clone_size: -; j_call: TRBJ2-3; cdr3_aa: CASSTGGATDTQYF; cdr3_nt: TGTGCCAGCAGTACTGGAGGGGCCACAGATACGCAGTATTTT
cdr3_length: 15; v_call: TRBV5-5; d_call: -; clone_size: few; j_call: TRBJ2-1; cdr3_aa: CASSLEGGVYNEQFF; cdr3_nt: TGTGCCAGCAGCTTGGAGGGGGGAGTGTACAATGAGCAGTTCTTC
cdr3_length: 15; v_call: TRBV7-8; d_call: TRBD1; clone_size: -; j_call: TRBJ2-7; cdr3_aa: CASSPLTGFSYEQYF; cdr3_nt: TGTGCCAGCAGCCCACTGACAGGGTTCTCCTACGAGCAGTACTTC
cdr3_length: 15; v_call: TRBV11-2; d_call: -; clone_size: -; j_call: TRBJ1-3; cdr3_aa: CASSGLTRDGNTIYF; cdr3_nt: TGTGCCAGCAGTGGACTTACGCGGGATGGAAACACCATATATTTT
cdr3_length: 13; v_call: TRBV5-6; d_call: -; clone_size: -; j_call: TRBJ2-5; cdr3_aa: CASSLRGKETQYF; cdr3_nt: TGTGCCAGCAGCCTCAGGGGCAAGGAGACCCAGTACTTC
cdr3_length: 13; v_call: TRBV6-6; d_call: -; clone_size: -; j_call: TRBJ2-7; cdr3_aa: CASTQGNSYEQYF; cdr3_nt: TGTGCCAGCACTCAGGGGAACTCCTACGAGCAGTACTTC
cdr3_length: 16; v_call: TRBV10-3; d_call: -; clone_size: -; j_call: TRBJ1-3; cdr3_aa: CAISESYPFSGNTIYF; cdr3_nt: TGTGCCATCAGTGAGTCGTATCCTTTCTCTGGAAACACCATATATTTT
cdr3_length: 16; v_call: TRBV19; d_call: TRBD1; clone_size: few; j_call: TRBJ2-1; cdr3_aa: CASSRTSGGSYNEQFF; cdr3_nt: TGTGCCAGTAGTAGGACCTCAGGGGGCTCCTACAATGAGCAGTTCTTC
cdr3_length: 14; v_call: TRBV7-2; d_call: -; clone_size: -; j_call: TRBJ1-2; cdr3_aa: CASSFPYNNYGYTF; cdr3_nt: TGTGCCAGCAGCTTCCCCTACAATAACTATGGCTACACCTTC
cdr3_length: 16; v_call: TRBV30; d_call: -; clone_size: -; j_call: TRBJ1-2; cdr3_aa: CAWSPPYTPANYGCTF; cdr3_nt: TGTGCCTGGAGTCCCCCCTATACCCCAGCTAACTATGGCTGCACCTTC
cdr3_length: 12; v_call: TRBV28; d_call: TRBD1; clone_size: -; j_call: TRBJ1-2; cdr3_aa: CATGDRGYGYTF; cdr3_nt: TGTGCCACCGGGGACAGGGGCTATGGCTACACCTTC
cdr3_length: 13; v_call: TRBV19; d_call: -; clone_size: -; j_call: TRBJ2-5; cdr3_aa: CASSSRFQETQYF; cdr3_nt: TGTGCCAGTAGTTCGAGGTTCCAAGAGACCCAGTACTTC
cdr3_length: 14; v_call: TRBV4-3; d_call: -; clone_size: medium-sized; j_call: TRBJ2-1; cdr3_aa: CASSQGIQFDEQFF; cdr3_nt: TGCGCCAGCAGCCAAGGTATACAGTTCGATGAGCAGTTCTTC
cdr3_length: 18; v_call: TRBV13; d_call: TRBD1; clone_size: -; j_call: TRBJ2-1; cdr3_aa: CASSRDRGVAGASNEQFF; cdr3_nt: TGTGCCAGCAGCAGGGACAGGGGGGTAGCGGGAGCCTCCAATGAGCAGTTCTTC
cdr3_length: 15; v_call: TRBV28; d_call: TRBD1; clone_size: few; j_call: TRBJ2-1; cdr3_aa: CASSLGGQVYNEQFF; cdr3_nt: TGTGCCAGCAGTTTAGGGGGACAGGTATACAATGAGCAGTTCTTC
cdr3_length: 14; v_call: TRBV6-5; d_call: -; clone_size: once; j_call: TRBJ2-3; cdr3_aa: CASQGGGRTDTQYF; cdr3_nt: TGTGCCAGCCAGGGTGGGGGCAGGACAGATACGCAGTATTTT
cdr3_length: 17; v_call: TRBV27; d_call: TRBD1; clone_size: -; j_call: TRBJ2-2; cdr3_aa: CASSGPTGGAWTGELFF; cdr3_nt: TGTGCCAGCAGTGGTCCGACAGGGGGCGCGTGGACCGGGGAGCTGTTTTTT
cdr3_length: 14; v_call: TRBV10-3; d_call: -; clone_size: -; j_call: TRBJ2-7; cdr3_aa: CAISEYTETYEQYF; cdr3_nt: TGTGCCATCAGTGAGTATACAGAAACCTACGAGCAGTACTTC
cdr3_length: 13; v_call: TRBV7-2; d_call: TRBD1; clone_size: -; j_call: TRBJ2-3; cdr3_aa: CASSLAGDRAQYF; cdr3_nt: TGTGCCAGCAGCTTAGCGGGGGACAGGGCGCAGTATTTT
cdr3_length: 12; v_call: TRBV19; d_call: -; clone_size: -; j_call: TRBJ2-3; cdr3_aa: CASSIDRDTQYF; cdr3_nt: TGTGCCAGTAGTATAGACCGAGATACGCAGTATTTT
cdr3_length: 11; v_call: TRBV20-1; d_call: -; clone_size: -; j_call: TRBJ2-7; cdr3_aa: CSARTGNEQYF; cdr3_nt: TGCAGTGCTAGAACAGGAAACGAGCAGTACTTC
cdr3_length: 13; v_call: TRBV2; d_call: TRBD1; clone_size: -; j_call: TRBJ2-1; cdr3_aa: CASTPGWTGTLFF; cdr3_nt: TGTGCCAGCACTCCGGGGTGGACAGGAACTTTGTTCTTC
cdr3_length: 14; v_call: TRBV19; d_call: -; clone_size: -; j_call: TRBJ2-3; cdr3_aa: CASTDSVSTDTQYF; cdr3_nt: TGTGCCAGTACTGACAGCGTTAGCACAGATACGCAGTATTTT
cdr3_length: 11; v_call: TRBV7-2; d_call: -; clone_size: -; j_call: TRBJ1-2; cdr3_aa: CASSLNYGYTF; cdr3_nt: TGTGCCAGCAGCTTGAACTATGGCTACACCTTC
cdr3_length: 13; v_call: TRBV5-5; d_call: -; clone_size: -; j_call: TRBJ1-2; cdr3_aa: CASSFGTPPGYTF; cdr3_nt: TGTGCCAGCAGCTTCGGGACGCCCCCAGGCTACACCTTC